This TCR beta chain was identified in a study of T cell responses to AZD1222 COVID-19 vaccine. Clones were sequenced by immunoSEQ multiplex PCR, and TCRdb holds only the in-frame ones, with some missing. The sample carries about 150,000 clones, about 90% recorded once. To note about this clone: The antigen is not known.

General study points: White British people made up most donors, females outnumbered males, and clonal diversity was possibly underestimated. The study sampled repertoires only after the peak T cell response.

The CDR3 extends over 15 amino acids. With 1 base removed from V and 0 bases from J, the gap between germline ends came to 10 bases. From germline, CDR1 is LGHDT and CDR2 YNNKEL (reference sequence). Sequences were derived from peripheral blood, sampled 28 days after the second AZD1222 dose. This chain connects TRBV3-1 (or the pseudogene TRBV3-2) to TRBJ2-7; D is undetermined. The receptor's source is an adult who received the AZD1222 COVID-19 vaccine. Here the CDR3 reads CASSQVYDISYEQYF. The CDR3 DNA follows: TGTGCCAGCAGCCAAGTTTACGACATCTCCTACGAGCAGTACTTC.